Listed below are T cell receptor beta chains from one sample, sequenced in a study of metastatic and nonmetastatic thyroid tumors. MiXCR reprocessed the PCR reads for TCRdb. The sample lists some 26,000 clones, 20% to 25% occurring once. Sequencing was performed on adjacent normal tissue. The receptors were sampled from a female donor with papillary thyroid cancer or a benign thyroid nodule (not recorded which). Some clones in this sample may be carry-over from other donors' samples. Each CDR3 is given with its conserved first and last residue. The D gene is left open where the match is weak. Clone size, where shown, is once, few, many, or a class for clones that have expanded.

many TRBJ2-7 TRBV7-6 . TGTGCCAGCAGCTCTCTAGCGCCCTACGAGCAGTACTTC CASSSLAPYEQYF
many TRBJ2-3 TRBV11-2 . TGTGCCAGCAGCTTAGGTCGGGTAAGCACAGATACGCAGTATTTT CASSLGRVSTDTQYF
. TRBJ2-7 TRBV7-8 TRBD1 TGTGCCAGCAGCCCAGGGGACAGGACCTACGAGCAGTACTTC CASSPGDRTYEQYF
many TRBJ1-4 TRBV12-3/TRBV12-4 . TGTGCCAGCAGTTTAGCGAGGCAGGGTTATGAAAAACTGTTTTTT CASSLARQGYEKLFF
many TRBJ2-7 TRBV30 . TGTGCCTGGAGTGTACTTCCCAGGGACTACGAGCAGTACTTC CAWSVLPRDYEQYF
medium-sized TRBJ1-1 TRBV28 . TGTGCCAGCAGTTTATCAGGGGAACGGGGGATGAACACTGAAGCTTTCTTT CASSLSGERGMNTEAFF
many TRBJ2-7 TRBV19 TRBD2 TGTGCCAGTAGTACGCGACCCGGGACTAGCGGGAGGATTTCGACCTACGAGCAGTACTTC CASSTRPGTSGRISTYEQYF
medium-sized TRBJ2-1 TRBV7-6 . TGTGCCAGCAGCACGGGACATGGTCAGTTCTTC CASSTGHGQFF
medium-sized TRBJ1-1 TRBV28 . TGTGCCAGCAGATACGTTCCATGGGGAGTGAAAGGTGGCACTGAAGCTTTCTTT CASRYVPWGVKGGTEAFF
many TRBJ2-5 TRBV20-1 . TGCAGTGCTACGCGAACGTACCAAGAGACCCAGTACTTC CSATRTYQETQYF
many TRBJ1-4 TRBV28 . TGTGCCAGCCATGGACAGTTAAATGAAAAACTGTTTTTT CASHGQLNEKLFF
many TRBJ2-3 TRBV11-3 . TGTGCCAGCAGCTTAGGATCTAATCGGGACTCTGATACGCAGTATTTT CASSLGSNRDSDTQYF
medium-sized TRBJ2-7 TRBV11-2 . TGTGCCAGCAGCTTTTCAGGGTACGAGCAGTACTTC CASSFSGYEQYF
few TRBJ1-1 TRBV28 . TGTGCCAGCAGTTTATGGCAGTTGAACACTGAAGCTATCTTT CASSLWQLNTEAIF
many TRBJ1-2 TRBV13 TRBD1 TGTGCCAGCAGCCGGACAGGGGCTAACTATGGCTACACCTTC CASSRTGANYGYTF
medium-sized TRBJ2-1 TRBV11-3 TRBD2 TGTGCCAGCAGCTTAATAGCGGGAGTTCGGCATGAGCAGTTCTTC CASSLIAGVRHEQFF
many TRBJ2-2 TRBV7-2 TRBD1 TGTGCCAGCAGCTTAGCCCGGACAGGGATCACCGGGGAGCTGTTTTTT CASSLARTGITGELFF
many TRBJ1-6 TRBV20-1 . TGCAGTGCTAGAGTTCAGAGCTCCTATAATTCACCCCTCCACTTT CSARVQSSYNSPLHF
many TRBJ1-4 TRBV10-2 . TGCGCCAGCTCGGGGGGGAATGAAAAACTGTTTTTT CASSGGNEKLFF
many TRBJ2-3 TRBV27 . TGTGTCAGCAGTTTTGGAAGGAAAGATACGCAGTATTTT CVSSFGRKDTQYF
few TRBJ2-7 TRBV7-2 . TGTGCCAGCAGCTTAGGTTTACGGTACGAGCAGTACTTC CASSLGLRYEQYF